These 16 T cell receptor beta chains originate from one sample sequenced in a study of control samples from healthy donors and cancer patients. This table comes from immunoSEQ multiplex PCR, and its TCRdb copy is limited to in-frame clones, with some not included. The table lists around 18,000 clones, 70% to 90% of them singletons, with more than 9% in the top ten. The sample comprised PBMCs. These receptors came from a woman aged 70-85 years with colorectal cancer.

This chain connects TRBV25-1 to TRBJ2-4; 7 positions match TRBD1. Germline-derived CDR1 and CDR2 are MGHDK and SYGVNS. CDR3 length: 17 amino acids. Trimming cost V 1 base and J 0 bases; bases outside gene matches: 6. The CDR3 loop is CASSESGTELAKNIQYF. CDR3 DNA sequence: TGTGCCAGCAGTGAATCCGGGACAGAGTTAGCCAAAAACATTCAGTACTTC.

The chain couples TRBV29-1 to TRBJ1-3; D perhaps matches TRBD1 (5 bases). Germline CDR1 is SQVTM and CDR2 is ANQGSEA. V was clipped by 6 bases and J by 6 bases, with 24 bases between them. This CDR3 is built from 16 residues. CDR3 loop: CSVPKGYKRGANTIYF. As DNA, the CDR3 is TGCAGCGTCCCGAAGGGATACAAAAGGGGTGCAAACACCATATATTTT.

V gene TRBV10-3 combines with J gene TRBJ1-1, with D possibly being TRBD1 (5 bases). Germline loops: CDR1 ENHRY, CDR2 SYGVKD. This CDR3 is built from 10 residues. Trimming pared 10 bases from V and 6 bases from J, leaving 9 bases between. CDR3 loop: CATRGAEAFF. The CDR3 nucleotides are TGTGCCACCCGAGGGGCTGAAGCTTTCTTT.

The chain combines TRBV20-1 with TRBJ1-1; the D is unclear. The germline gives CDR1 DFQATT, CDR2 SNEGSKA (reference sequence). Trimming removed 6 bases at V and 7 bases at J, with 12 bases between. CDR3 length: 11 residues. The CDR3 nucleotides are TGCAGTGCCAGTCGGGTGGGTGAAGCTTTCTTT. Residues: CSASRVGEAFF.

As DNA, the CDR3 is TGTGCCAGCAGGATCAGGACCAACACTGAAGCTTTCTTT. This translates into CASRIRTNTEAFF. This chain connects TRBV12-3 or TRBV12-4 to TRBJ1-1; D remains unclear. The V end was cut by 6 bases, the J end by 2 bases, with 10 bases between. The CDR3 totals 13 residues.

The CDR3 region is CASSRLGLANNEQFF. In DNA form, the CDR3 reads TGTGCCAGCAGCCGCCTGGGTCTAGCGAACAATGAGCAGTTCTTC. V and J are TRBV11-3 and TRBJ2-1; D possibly corresponds to TRBD2 (6 bases). Germline V gives CDR1 SGHNT, CDR2 YENEEA. There are 15 residues in the CDR3. Trimming pared 5 bases from V and 5 bases from J, leaving 16 bases between.

The rearrangement links TRBV6-5 to TRBJ1-2; D is undetermined. This CDR3 region has 13 residues. Germline-derived CDR1 and CDR2 are MNHEY and SVGAGI. V was cut by 5 bases and J by 1 base, with 8 bases left in between. DNA for the CDR3: TGTGCCAGCAGTCTGGGTCTTAACTATGGCTACACCTTC. Protein sequence: CASSLGLNYGYTF.

The chain recombines TRBV5-1 with TRBJ2-2; D remains ambiguous. From germline, CDR1 is SGHRS and CDR2 YFSETQ. Trimming left V 2 bases short and J 0 bases short, with 11 bases between. This CDR3 has 16 amino acids. The CDR3 here is CASSLGGTANTGELFF. DNA for the CDR3: TGCGCCAGCAGCTTAGGCGGTACCGCGAACACCGGGGAGCTGTTTTTT. Supplemented by reference TRBV5-1 and TRBJ2-2, the full variable domain reads KAGVTQTPRYLIKTRGQQVTLSCSPISGHRSVSWYQQTPGQGLQFLFEYFSETQRNKGNFPGRFSGRQFSNSRSEMNVSTLELGDSALYLCASSLGGTANTGELFFGEGSRLTVL.

This chain links TRBV6-1 with TRBJ2-1; TRBD2 aligns across 15 bases. The CDR3 sequence is 18 residues long. Trimming cost V 4 bases and J 1 base; bases outside gene matches: 5. Germline values: CDR1 MNHNS, CDR2 SASEGT. CDR3 amino acids: CASSVGLAGGPSYNEQFF. The CDR3 DNA reads as TGTGCCAGCAGTGTGGGACTAGCGGGAGGCCCGTCCTACAATGAGCAGTTCTTC.

The chain combines TRBV18 with TRBJ1-5; 7 nucleotides match TRBD1. V shed 3 bases and J 0 bases; nucleotides not matched to a gene: 2. Germline lookup yields CDR1 KGHSH and CDR2 LQKENI. This CDR3 is built from 15 residues. The CDR3 is CASSPGQNSNQPQHF. DNA for the CDR3: TGTGCCAGCTCACCGGGACAGAATAGCAATCAGCCCCAGCATTTT.

The chain recombines TRBV18 with TRBJ2-3; 7 bases match TRBD2. CDR3 length equals 15 residues. The junction had 10 bases not matched to a gene; V was cut back by 6 bases and J by 4 bases. The germline V gene encodes CDR1 KGHSH and CDR2 LQKENI. CDR3 coding DNA: TGTGCCAGCTCCCCTTCGGCAGCGGGACCAGATACGCAGTATTTT. It specifies CASSPSAAGPDTQYF.

The V and J genes are TRBV6-2 or TRBV6-3 and TRBJ1-1; no firm D call. The CDR3 covers 13 residues. Germline V gene lookup returns CDR1 MNHEY and CDR2 SVGEGT. V shed 2 bases and J shed 11 bases, with 15 bases lying between them. For the CDR3, the DNA is TGTGCCAGCAGTTACCCGCAGTCGGTTTGGGCTTTCTTT. It codes for CASSYPQSVWAFF.

This chain links TRBV21-1 with TRBJ1-5. TRBV21-1 is a listed pseudogene. The CDR3 contains 14 residues. CDR3 nucleotide sequence: TGTGCCAGCAGCACCGGCGGTAGCAATCAGCCCCAGCATTTT. This sequence encodes CASSTGGSNQPQHF.

The rearrangement joins TRBV9 to TRBJ2-3; D may be TRBD2 (6 bases). Germline V gene data show CDR1 as SGDLS and CDR2 as YYNGEE. The V and J ends lost 0 bases and 3 bases respectively, with 17 bases between them. This CDR3 region has 17 residues. CDR3 sequence: CASSVEEGYTQTDTQYF. In nucleotides, the CDR3 is TGTGCCAGCAGCGTAGAGGAGGGCTACACCCAAACAGATACGCAGTATTTT.

The rearrangement uses TRBV5-6 and TRBJ2-7, with 7 bases matching TRBD1. Trimming removed 1 base from V and 2 bases from J; junction bases left unmatched: 6. From germline, CDR1 is SGHDT and CDR2 YYEEEE. The CDR3 has 15 amino acids. As DNA, the CDR3 is TGTGCCAGCAGCTTGTCAGGGGACAGTACCTACGAGCAGTACTTC. Its translation: CASSLSGDSTYEQYF.

The rearrangement joins TRBV27 to TRBJ1-3, with D hard to call. The germline V gene has CDR1 MNHEY and CDR2 SMNVEV (reference sequence). CDR3 size: 15 residues. Trimming pared 6 bases from V and 0 bases from J, leaving 12 bases between. The CDR3: CASRTGGSSGNTIYF. The CDR3 DNA is TGTGCCAGCAGGACGGGAGGGAGCTCTGGAAACACCATATATTTT.